The source of this T cell receptor beta chain is a study of blood T cells in healthy people across ages. The authors ran a second PCR of 7 to 11 cycles using a sample-barcoded 5' primer and a J-beta primer mix. TCRdb reanalysed the 5' RACE reads using MiXCR and keeps one entry per CDR3 protein. The table lists some 1.4 million distinct CDR3 sequences, around 39% of them singletons. Donation came from healthy Caucasian individuals in Russia who were aged roughly 6 to 95. The authors drew around 11 milliliters of peripheral blood from each donor. Germline V gene lookup returns CDR1 LNHDA and CDR2 SQIVND (reference sequence). After removal of 1 base from V and 1 base from J, the junction contained 7 bases not matched to a gene. The CDR3 extends over 17 amino acids.

This clonotype was obtained from a woman younger than 35 in good health. Sequenced: blood. This chain uses TRBV19 with TRBJ2-5; 9 nucleotides match TRBD2. CDR3 DNA sequence: TGTGCCAGTAGTATAGTTCACCTAGCGGGACCCCAAGAGACCCAGTACTTC. Residues: CASSIVHLAGPQETQYF. Full variable domain (remainder filled in from reference TRBV19 and TRBJ2-5): DGGITQSPKYLFRKEGQNVTLSCEQNLNHDAMYWYRQDPGQGLRLIYYSQIVNDFQKGDIAEGYSVSREKKESFPLTVTSAQKNPTAFYLCASSIVHLAGPQETQYFGPGTRLLVL.